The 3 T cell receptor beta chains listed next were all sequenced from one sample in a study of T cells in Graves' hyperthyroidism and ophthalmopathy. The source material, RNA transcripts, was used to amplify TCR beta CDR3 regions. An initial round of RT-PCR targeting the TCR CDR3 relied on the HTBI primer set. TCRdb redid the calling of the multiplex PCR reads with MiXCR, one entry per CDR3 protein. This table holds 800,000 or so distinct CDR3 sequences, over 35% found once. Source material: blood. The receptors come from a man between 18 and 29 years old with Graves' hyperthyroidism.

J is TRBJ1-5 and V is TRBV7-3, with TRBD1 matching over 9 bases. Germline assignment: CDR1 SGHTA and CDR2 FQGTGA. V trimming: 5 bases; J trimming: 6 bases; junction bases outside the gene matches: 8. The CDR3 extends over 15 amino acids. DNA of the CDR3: TGTGCCAGCAGCATTCGGGACAGGGTTGGTCAGCCCCAGCATTTT. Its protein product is CASSIRDRVGQPQHF.

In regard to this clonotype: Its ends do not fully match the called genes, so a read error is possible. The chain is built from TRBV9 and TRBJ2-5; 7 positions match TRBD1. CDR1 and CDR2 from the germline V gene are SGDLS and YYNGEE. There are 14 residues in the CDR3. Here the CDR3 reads CASSVGGQQGTQYF. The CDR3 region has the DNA TGTGCCAGCAGCGTAGGGGGACAGCAAGGGACCCAGTACTTC.

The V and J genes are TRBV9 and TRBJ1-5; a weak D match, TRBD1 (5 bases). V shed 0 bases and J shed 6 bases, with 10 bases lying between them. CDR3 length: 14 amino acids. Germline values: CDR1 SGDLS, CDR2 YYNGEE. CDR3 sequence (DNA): TGTGCCAGCAGCGTAGGTTTCGGGGGTCAGCCCCAGCATTTT. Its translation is CASSVGFGGQPQHF. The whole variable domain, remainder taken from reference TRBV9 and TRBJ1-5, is DSGVTQTPKHLITATGQRVTLRCSPRSGDLSVYWYQQSLDQGLQFLIQYYNGEERAKGNILERFSAQQFPDLHSELNLSSLELGDSALYFCASSVGFGGQPQHFGDGTRLSIL.